Here is one TCR beta chain with its context. Antigen: not known. A multiplex PCR was run with 60 Vbeta primers and 13 Jbeta primers. The method was immunoSEQ multiplex PCR; TCRdb's version includes in-frame clones alone and lacks a portion of them. The table shows under 250,000 clones, with more than 70% occurring only once. The CDR3 runs 17 residues. The V gene's germline CDR1 is LNHDA and CDR2 SQIVND (reference sequence). V was clipped by 5 bases and J by 7 bases; unmatched bases: 16. The sample is drawn from a study of cytomegalovirus exposure and HLA in healthy donors. Study-level points and caveats: The authors later found TCR association rates varying by HLA locus, with DRB1 most and HLA-C fewest. The likely origin of a cluster of highly shared sequence variants was a sequencing artifact. The study assumed roughly uniform donor sequencing depth for presence/absence analyses.

This clonotype was obtained from a human donor in good health. This sequence joins TRBV19 and TRBJ2-1; 8 bases are a match to TRBD2. The sequencing sample was made of PBMCs. CDR3 in amino acids: CASSLRLSGGPRNEQFF. For the CDR3, the DNA is TGTGCCAGTAGTTTACGACTGTCGGGAGGGCCGAGGAATGAGCAGTTCTTC. Together with reference TRBV19 and TRBJ2-1, the CDR3 gives the full variable domain: DGGITQSPKYLFRKEGQNVTLSCEQNLNHDAMYWYRQDPGQGLRLIYYSQIVNDFQKGDIAEGYSVSREKKESFPLTVTSAQKNPTAFYLCASSLRLSGGPRNEQFFGPGTRLTVL.